A selection of T cell receptor beta chains follows, all from one sample in a study of blood T cell repertoires in COVID-19. Sequenced by immunoSEQ multiplex PCR; TCRdb stores in-frame clones only, minus some. This sample yields around 160,000 clones, of which 65% to 85% are seen a single time; around 14% belongs to the top ten. Sample: peripheral blood. Every receptor here comes from a woman of 80 years or more with acute or convalescent COVID-19. The conserved cysteine and the conserved F or W are not part of the CDR3 here. The size of a clone is reported for some rows only, either as once, few or many, or as a class for expanded clones.

abundance | j_gene | v_gene | CDR3aa
. | TRBJ1-6 | TRBV5-6 | ASSPLRGTSPLH
few | TRBJ2-7 | TRBV12-3/TRBV12-4 | ASSFTSNEQY
. | TRBJ1-1 | TRBV18 | ASSPPQTGVAEAF
. | TRBJ1-6 | TRBV23-1 | ASSPQRISDREDSPLH
once | TRBJ1-5 | TRBV28 | ASSLFRQGRNQPQH
. | TRBJ2-6 | TRBV19 | ASSISSGANVLT
. | TRBJ1-5 | TRBV6-5 | ASSFGRSNQPQH
. | TRBJ2-5 | TRBV11-2 | ASRQIPRQGLQETQY
. | TRBJ2-6 | TRBV5-5 | ASSFQVFSGANVLT
. | TRBJ2-3 | TRBV11-2 | ASSRERTDTQY
. | TRBJ1-6 | TRBV7-2 | ASSGGARGPDNSPLH
. | TRBJ2-1 | TRBV20-1 | SASQRASGGYDFRQF
once | TRBJ1-2 | TRBV19 | ASSMSANYGYT
. | TRBJ2-2 | TRBV24-1 | ATSGTGQRSNTGELF
. | TRBJ1-5 | TRBV7-9 | ASSHTGANQPQH
. | TRBJ2-7 | TRBV28 | ASGGPPTYEQY
. | TRBJ1-2 | TRBV15 | ATSNKALGGGRAYGYT
. | TRBJ1-1 | TRBV2 | ASSELPNTEAF
. | TRBJ1-3 | TRBV19 | ASSGGLAAGNTIY
. | TRBJ1-5 | TRBV6-1 | ASSELWGAGQPQH
. | TRBJ2-7 | TRBV11-2 | ASSPNLGTGSYEQY
. | TRBJ2-3 | TRBV7-3 | ASSLRRADTQY